This passage covers 8 T cell receptor beta chains from one sample sequenced in a study of T cell responses to AZD1222 COVID-19 vaccine (TCRdb year 2021). Library construction relied on the immunoSEQ multiplex PCR assay. TCRdb mirrors the immuneACCESS table, restricted to in-frame sequences. Some clones are absent from its copies; in checked studies, under half trace to an unresolved V gene, and the reason for the others is unknown. The sample has roughly 150,000 clones on record, about 91% of them singletons. In total, the top ten clones hold 1.5% to 2% of the sample. The sample's time point label is to be understood as: baseline before first vaccination. Sample: peripheral blood, taken on day 0 of AZD1222 vaccination. Receptors were obtained from an adult in good health.

The J gene is TRBJ1-5, the V gene TRBV7-2; D is possibly TRBD1 (5 bases). The CDR3 has 16 residues. The V end lost 5 bases, the J end lost 1 base, and 15 bases lay between the germline ends. Germline V gene lookup returns CDR1 SGHTA and CDR2 FQGNSA. The CDR3 loop is CASSPMLGGSNQPQHF. CDR3 in DNA: TGTGCCAGCAGCCCTATGTTGGGGGGGAGCAATCAGCCCCAGCATTTT.

The chain carries TRBV19 and TRBJ1-6, with D maybe TRBD1 (6 bases). CDR3 length equals 13 residues. Germline CDR1 is LNHDA and CDR2 is SQIVND (reference sequence). V was cut by 2 bases and J by 10 bases, with 9 bases left in between. The CDR3: CASSIQGQSPLHF. In nucleotides, the CDR3 is TGTGCCAGTAGTATACAGGGGCAATCACCCCTCCACTTT.

The chain couples TRBV9 to TRBJ2-1; 12 bases map to TRBD2. The CDR3 extends over 15 amino acids. V dropped 4 bases and J dropped 4; count of bases not matched to a gene: 3. The germline V gene has CDR1 SGDLS and CDR2 YYNGEE. In DNA, the CDR3 is TGTGCCAGCAGCTTAGGACTAGCGGGGTACAATGAGCAGTTCTTC. Residues: CASSLGLAGYNEQFF. Complete variable domain (other parts from reference TRBV9 and TRBJ2-1): DSGVTQTPKHLITATGQRVTLRCSPRSGDLSVYWYQQSLDQGLQFLIQYYNGEERAKGNILERFSAQQFPDLHSELNLSSLELGDSALYFCASSLGLAGYNEQFFGPGTRLTVL.

The gene calls are TRBV25-1 and TRBJ2-1; D uncertain. This CDR3 spans 11 amino acids. Germline CDR1 reads MGHDK; CDR2 reads SYGVNS. V was trimmed by 10 bases and J by 5 bases, leaving 9 bases between them. The CDR3 region is CATNSHNEQFF. CDR3 DNA sequence: TGTGCCACGAACTCACACAATGAGCAGTTCTTC.

The V gene is TRBV15, the J gene TRBJ2-5; 7 nucleotides match TRBD2. V gave up 2 bases and J gave up 5 bases; unmatched junction bases: 11. The CDR3 contains 16 residues. Germline lookup yields CDR1 LNHNV and CDR2 YYDKDF (reference sequence). The CDR3 bases are TGTGCCACCAGCAGACCCCAAGCGGGGATCGGGGAGACCCAGTACTTC. It specifies CATSRPQAGIGETQYF.

The chain carries TRBV25-1 and TRBJ2-7; no clear D. In germline, CDR1 is MGHDK, CDR2 SYGVNS. The CDR3 covers 11 residues. Trimming stripped 3 bases from V and 2 bases from J, with 2 bases between. The chain's CDR3 is CASSDPYEQYF. The CDR3 bases are TGTGCCAGCAGTGACCCCTACGAGCAGTACTTC.

J is TRBJ2-2 and V is TRBV13, with D hard to call. The CDR3 totals 12 residues. Germline lookup yields CDR1 PRHDT and CDR2 FYEKMQ (reference sequence). Trimming stripped 3 bases from V and 1 base from J, with 0 bases between. CDR3 loop: CASSLNTGELFF. The CDR3 DNA is TGTGCCAGCAGCTTGAACACCGGGGAGCTGTTTTTT.

This clone was recorded once. The chain employs TRBV24-1 and TRBJ2-5, with D perhaps matching TRBD2 (5 bases). V was trimmed by 1 base and J by 7 bases, leaving 9 bases between them. Germline CDR1 is KGHDR and CDR2 is SFDVKD. The CDR3 runs to 13 residues. CDR3 nucleotide sequence: TGTGCCACCAGTGATTTCCGGGGTAGGACCCAGTACTTC. Translating gives CATSDFRGRTQYF.